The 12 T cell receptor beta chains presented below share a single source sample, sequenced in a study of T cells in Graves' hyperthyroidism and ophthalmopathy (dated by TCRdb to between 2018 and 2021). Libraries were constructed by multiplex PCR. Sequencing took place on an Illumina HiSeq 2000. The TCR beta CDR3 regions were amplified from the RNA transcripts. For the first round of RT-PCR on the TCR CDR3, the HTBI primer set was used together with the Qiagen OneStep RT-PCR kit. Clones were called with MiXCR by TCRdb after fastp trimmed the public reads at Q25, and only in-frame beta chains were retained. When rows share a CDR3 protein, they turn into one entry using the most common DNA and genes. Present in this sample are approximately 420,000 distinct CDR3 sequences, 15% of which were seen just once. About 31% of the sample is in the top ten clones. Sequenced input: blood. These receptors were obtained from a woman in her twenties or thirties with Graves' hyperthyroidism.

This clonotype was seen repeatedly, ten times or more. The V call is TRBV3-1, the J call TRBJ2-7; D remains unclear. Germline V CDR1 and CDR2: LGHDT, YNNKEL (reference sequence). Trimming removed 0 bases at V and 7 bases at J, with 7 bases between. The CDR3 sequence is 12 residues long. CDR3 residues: CASSQDRREQYF. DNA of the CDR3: TGTGCCAGCAGCCAAGATCGGCGGGAGCAGTACTTC.

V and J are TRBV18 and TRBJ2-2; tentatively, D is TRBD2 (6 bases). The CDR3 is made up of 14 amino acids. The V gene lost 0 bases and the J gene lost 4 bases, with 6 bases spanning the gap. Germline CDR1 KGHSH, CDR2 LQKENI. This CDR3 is CASSPPEGTGELFF. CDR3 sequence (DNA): TGTGCCAGCTCACCACCGGAGGGCACCGGGGAGCTGTTTTTT. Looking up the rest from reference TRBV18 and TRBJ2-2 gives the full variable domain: NAGVMQNPRHLVRRRGQEARLRCSPMKGHSHVYWYRQLPEEGLKFMVYLQKENIIDESGMPKERFSAEFPKEGPSILRIQQVVRGDSAAYFCASSPPEGTGELFFGEGSRLTVL.

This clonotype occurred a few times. CDR3 in amino acids: CASSGYQGAYGYTF. In DNA, the CDR3 is TGTGCCAGCAGTGGTTACCAGGGGGCCTATGGCTACACCTTC. The chain employs TRBV27 and TRBJ1-2, with 8 bases aligning to TRBD1. J lost 4 bases, V lost 5 bases, and 6 bases had no gene match. The germline V gene encodes CDR1 MNHEY and CDR2 SMNVEV (reference sequence). There are 14 residues in the CDR3.

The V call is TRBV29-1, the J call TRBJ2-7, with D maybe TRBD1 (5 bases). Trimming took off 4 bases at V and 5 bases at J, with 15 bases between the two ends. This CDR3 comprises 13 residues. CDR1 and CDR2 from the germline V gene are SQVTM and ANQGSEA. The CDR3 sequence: CSVADSRSHEQYF. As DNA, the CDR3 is TGCAGCGTTGCCGACAGTCGTAGCCACGAGCAGTACTTC.

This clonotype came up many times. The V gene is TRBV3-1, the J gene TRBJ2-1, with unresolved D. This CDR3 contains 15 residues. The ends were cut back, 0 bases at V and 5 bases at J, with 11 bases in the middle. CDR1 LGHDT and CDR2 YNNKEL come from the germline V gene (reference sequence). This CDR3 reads CASSQDRVAHNEQFF. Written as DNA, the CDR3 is TGTGCCAGCAGCCAAGATCGAGTAGCACACAATGAGCAGTTCTTC.

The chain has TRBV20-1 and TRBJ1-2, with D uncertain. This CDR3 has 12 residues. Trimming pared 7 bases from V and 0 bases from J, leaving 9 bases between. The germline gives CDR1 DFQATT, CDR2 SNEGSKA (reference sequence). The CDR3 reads CSESDTNYGYTF. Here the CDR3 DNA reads TGCAGTGAGAGCGATACTAACTATGGCTACACCTTC.

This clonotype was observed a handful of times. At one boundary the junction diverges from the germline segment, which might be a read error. The CDR3 DNA is TGTGCCAGCAGCCAAGATTTGCAGGGCGCTGAGATCTTC. It encodes CASSQDLQGAEIF. V gene TRBV3-1 combines with J gene TRBJ2-1; possible D gene TRBD1, 5 bases. The CDR3 is made up of 13 amino acids. CDR1 and CDR2 (germline): LGHDT, YNNKEL (reference sequence).

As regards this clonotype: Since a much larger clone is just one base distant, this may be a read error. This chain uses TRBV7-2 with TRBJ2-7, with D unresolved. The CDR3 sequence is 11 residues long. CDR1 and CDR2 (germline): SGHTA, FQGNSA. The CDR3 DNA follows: TGTGCCAGCAGCTTAAACCTCGAGCAGTGCTTC. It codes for CASSLNLEQCF.

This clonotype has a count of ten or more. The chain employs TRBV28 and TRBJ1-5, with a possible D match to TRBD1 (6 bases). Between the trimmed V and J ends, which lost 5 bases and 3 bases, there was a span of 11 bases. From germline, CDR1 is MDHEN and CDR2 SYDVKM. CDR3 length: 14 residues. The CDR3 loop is CASSIRQANQPQHF. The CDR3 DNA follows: TGTGCCAGCAGTATCCGACAGGCCAATCAGCCCCAGCATTTT.

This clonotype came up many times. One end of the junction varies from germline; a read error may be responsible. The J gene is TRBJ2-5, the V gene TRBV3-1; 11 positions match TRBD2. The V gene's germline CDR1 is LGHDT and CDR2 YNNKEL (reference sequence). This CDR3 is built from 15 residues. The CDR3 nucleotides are TGTGCCAGCACCCAACTAGCGGGAGAACGAGAGACCCAGTACTTC. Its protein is CASTQLAGERETQYF.

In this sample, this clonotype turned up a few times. The CDR3 loop is CASSAPIQGAAKEKLFF. CDR3 in DNA: TGTGCCAGCAGTGCTCCAATACAGGGGGCGGCGAAGGAAAAACTGTTTTTT. The rearrangement links TRBV6-1 to TRBJ1-4; 9 positions match TRBD1. Germline V gene sequence: CDR1 MNHNS, CDR2 SASEGT. The CDR3 consists of 17 residues. Trimming at V came to 4 bases and at J to 8 bases, leaving 14 bases not matched to a gene.

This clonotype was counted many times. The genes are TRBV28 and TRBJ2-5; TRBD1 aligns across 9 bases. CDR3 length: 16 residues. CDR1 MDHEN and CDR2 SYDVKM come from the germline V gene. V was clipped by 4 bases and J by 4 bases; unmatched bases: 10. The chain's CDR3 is CASSSPPTGGIETQYF. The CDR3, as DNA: TGTGCCAGCAGTTCACCCCCCACAGGGGGCATAGAGACCCAGTACTTC.